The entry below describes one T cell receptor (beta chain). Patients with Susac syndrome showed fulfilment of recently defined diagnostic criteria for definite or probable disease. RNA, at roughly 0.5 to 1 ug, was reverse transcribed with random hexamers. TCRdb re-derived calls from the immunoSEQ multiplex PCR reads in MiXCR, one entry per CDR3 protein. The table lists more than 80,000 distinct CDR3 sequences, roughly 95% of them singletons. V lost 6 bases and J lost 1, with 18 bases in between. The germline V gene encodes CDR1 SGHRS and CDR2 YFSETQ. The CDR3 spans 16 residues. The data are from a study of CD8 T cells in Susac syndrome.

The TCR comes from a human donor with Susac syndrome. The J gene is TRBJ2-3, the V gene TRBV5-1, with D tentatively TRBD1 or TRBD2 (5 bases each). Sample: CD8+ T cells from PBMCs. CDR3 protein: CASNGAEVGGTDTQYF. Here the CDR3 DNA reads TGCGCCAGCAACGGTGCTGAAGTGGGGGGCACAGATACGCAGTATTTT.